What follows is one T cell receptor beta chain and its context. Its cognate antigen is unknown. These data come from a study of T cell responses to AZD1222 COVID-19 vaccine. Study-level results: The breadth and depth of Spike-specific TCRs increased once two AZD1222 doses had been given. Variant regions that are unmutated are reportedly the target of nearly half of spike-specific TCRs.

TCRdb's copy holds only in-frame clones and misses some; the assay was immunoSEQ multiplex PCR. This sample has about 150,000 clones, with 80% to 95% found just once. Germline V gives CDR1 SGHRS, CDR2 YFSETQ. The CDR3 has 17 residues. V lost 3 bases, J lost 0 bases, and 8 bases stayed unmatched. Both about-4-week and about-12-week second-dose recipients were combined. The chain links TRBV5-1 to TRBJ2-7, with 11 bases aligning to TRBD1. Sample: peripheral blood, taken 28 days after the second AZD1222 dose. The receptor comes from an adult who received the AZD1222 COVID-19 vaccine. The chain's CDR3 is CASSWDRGIVHSYEQYF. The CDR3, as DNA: TGCGCCAGCAGCTGGGACAGGGGGATAGTTCACTCCTACGAGCAGTACTTC.